Presented here are 5 T cell receptor beta chains from one specimen sequenced in a study of blood T cell repertoires in COVID-19. Measured with immunoSEQ multiplex PCR; TCRdb has only the in-frame clones, and not every one. The sample consists of 230,000 or so clones, around nine tenths of them appearing once. The specimen was PBMCs or T cells enriched from blood (not recorded which). Every receptor here comes from a woman aged 45-65 years with acute COVID-19.

The chain joins TRBV7-8 to TRBJ2-1; the D is unclear. The CDR3 contains 12 residues. The V gene's germline CDR1 is SGHVS and CDR2 FQNEAQ. V was clipped by 5 bases and J by 5 bases, with 7 bases between them. The CDR3 spells CASSLYNNEQFF. DNA for the CDR3: TGTGCCAGCAGCCTATACAACAATGAGCAGTTCTTC.

The V call is TRBV5-1, the J call TRBJ2-3, with 11 bases lining up with TRBD1. The CDR3 consists of 15 residues. Germline CDR1 is SGHRS and CDR2 is YFSETQ. With V trimmed by 4 bases and J by 3 bases, 4 bases remained unmatched. The DNA for the CDR3 is TGCGCCAGCAGCGATGGGACAGGGGGGACAGATACGCAGTATTTT. It encodes CASSDGTGGTDTQYF.

V usage is TRBV28 and J usage is TRBJ1-5; D is unresolved. V lost 5 bases and J 0 bases, leaving 11 bases between the germline ends. The CDR3 is 15 amino acids. The V gene's germline CDR1 is MDHEN and CDR2 SYDVKM. The CDR3: CASSPQIYSNQPQHF. In DNA, the CDR3 is TGTGCCAGCAGTCCCCAGATATATAGCAATCAGCCCCAGCATTTT.

The table lists this clone with a few counts. Other DNA sequences of this sample code for an identical CDR3. This chain uses TRBV28 with TRBJ1-1; D not resolved. From germline, CDR1 is MDHEN and CDR2 SYDVKM. Trimming cost V 2 bases and J 1 base, with 5 bases left between them. This CDR3 has 13 amino acids. The CDR3 reads CASSLEANTEAFF. The DNA for the CDR3 is TGTGCCAGCAGTTTAGAAGCGAACACTGAAGCTTTCTTT.

The J gene is TRBJ1-2, the V gene TRBV5-1, with no clear D. V was clipped by 0 bases and J by 8 bases, with 17 bases between them. Per the germline V gene, CDR1 is SGHRS and CDR2 is YFSETQ. The CDR3 totals 15 residues. CDR3 DNA: TGCGCCAGCAGCTTGGTTTCGGGAGGACCAGGCGGCTACACCTTC. It encodes CASSLVSGGPGGYTF. The complete variable domain, with remaining parts taken from reference TRBV5-1 and TRBJ1-2, reads KAGVTQTPRYLIKTRGQQVTLSCSPISGHRSVSWYQQTPGQGLQFLFEYFSETQRNKGNFPGRFSGRQFSNSRSEMNVSTLELGDSALYLCASSLVSGGPGGYTFGSGTRLTVV.